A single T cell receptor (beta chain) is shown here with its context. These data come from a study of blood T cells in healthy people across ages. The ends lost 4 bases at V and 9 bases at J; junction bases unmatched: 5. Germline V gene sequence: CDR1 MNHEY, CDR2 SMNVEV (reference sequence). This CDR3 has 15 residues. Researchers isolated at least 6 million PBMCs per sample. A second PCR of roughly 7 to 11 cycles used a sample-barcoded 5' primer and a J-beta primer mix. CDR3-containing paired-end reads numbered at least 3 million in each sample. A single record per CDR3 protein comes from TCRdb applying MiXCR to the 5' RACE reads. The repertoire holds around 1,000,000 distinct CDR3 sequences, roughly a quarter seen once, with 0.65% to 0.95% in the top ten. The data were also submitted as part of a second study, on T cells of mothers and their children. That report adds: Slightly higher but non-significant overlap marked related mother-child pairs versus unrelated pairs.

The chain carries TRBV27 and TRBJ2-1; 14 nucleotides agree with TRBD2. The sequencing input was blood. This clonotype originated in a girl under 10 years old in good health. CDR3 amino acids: CASSYGTSGSTEQFF. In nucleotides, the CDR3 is TGTGCCAGCAGTTACGGGACTAGCGGGAGTACTGAGCAGTTCTTC.